Below, 8 T cell receptor beta chains from the same sample are listed, as sequenced in a study of blood T cell repertoires in COVID-19. Clones were read by immunoSEQ multiplex PCR, and TCRdb kept only the in-frame ones, dropping some. The table records around 120,000 clones, 70% to 90% of them present only once. The sample comprised peripheral blood. All receptors derive from a human donor in a cohort sampled during active COVID-19.

The chain uses TRBV5-1 and TRBJ2-3, with 7 bases fitting TRBD2. CDR1 is SGHRS and CDR2 is YFSETQ in the germline V gene. J gave up 5 bases and V 2 bases, and 11 bases lay outside the gene matches. CDR3 length: 16 residues. The CDR3: CASSFMAGVGEDTQYF. For the CDR3, the DNA is TGCGCCAGCAGCTTTATGGCGGGGGTCGGGGAAGATACGCAGTATTTT.

The chain couples TRBV2 to TRBJ2-7; D unclear. V gave up 5 bases and J gave up 6 bases, with 11 bases separating them. The CDR3 covers 12 residues. Germline V gene sequence: CDR1 SNHLY, CDR2 FYNNEI. The chain's CDR3 is CASSYSVAEQYF. The CDR3 coding sequence is TGTGCCAGCAGTTATTCGGTAGCCGAGCAGTACTTC. The whole variable domain, remainder taken from reference TRBV2 and TRBJ2-7, is EPEVTQTPSHQVTQMGQEVILRCVPISNHLYFYWYRQILGQKVEFLVSFYNNEISEKSEIFDDQFSVERPDGSNFTLKIRSTKLEDSAMYFCASSYSVAEQYFGPGTRLTVT.

The gene calls are TRBV7-9 and TRBJ1-1; D remains unclear. V was clipped by 2 bases and J by 3 bases, with 4 bases between them. The CDR3 length is 12 residues. CDR1 SEHNR and CDR2 FQNEAQ come from the germline V gene (reference sequence). DNA for the CDR3: TGTGCCAGCAGCTTACAGTACACTGAAGCTTTCTTT. Amino acid sequence: CASSLQYTEAFF.

This clone was counted between two and nine times. This chain connects TRBV6-5 to TRBJ1-3, with 7 positions matching TRBD1. V was clipped by 7 bases and J by 2 bases; unmatched bases: 2. The CDR3 sequence is 13 residues long. Germline V lookup: CDR1 MNHEY, CDR2 SVGAGI. This CDR3 is CASIDRAGNTIYF. CDR3 DNA: TGTGCCAGCATAGACAGGGCTGGAAACACCATATATTTT.

The gene calls are TRBV24-1 and TRBJ2-5; 8 nucleotides align to TRBD2. The CDR3 extends over 17 amino acids. The V segment lost 7 bases and the J segment 0 bases; nucleotides outside the gene matches: 12. Germline-derived CDR1 and CDR2 are KGHDR and SFDVKD. CDR3 nucleotides: TGTGCCACCAGGGAATACCGAAAACTAGCGGACCAAGAGACCCAGTACTTC. It is translated as CATREYRKLADQETQYF.

The V and J genes are TRBV19 and TRBJ1-2; 7 positions match TRBD1. The CDR3 has 14 residues. V shed 5 bases, J shed 6 bases, and the junction held 9 bases outside the gene matches. The germline V gene has CDR1 LNHDA and CDR2 SQIVND (reference sequence). CDR3 nucleotides: TGTGCCAGTAGTTTCGACAGGGAATACGATGGCTACACCTTC. Protein: CASSFDREYDGYTF.

This sequence joins TRBV27 and TRBJ2-1, with TRBD2 matching 7 bases. This CDR3 spans 16 amino acids. Germline loops: CDR1 MNHEY, CDR2 SMNVEV (reference sequence). V lost 3 bases and J lost 4; bases outside the gene matches: 9. This CDR3 reads CASSLSSGERYNEQFF. The CDR3 DNA is TGTGCCAGCAGTTTGTCCAGCGGGGAGAGGTACAATGAGCAGTTCTTC.

The rearrangement uses TRBV5-1 and TRBJ1-2; D is uncertain. The germline V gene has CDR1 SGHRS and CDR2 YFSETQ. V gave up 3 bases and J gave up 4 bases, with 16 bases separating them. The CDR3 has 15 residues. The CDR3 loop reads CASSSGSSVGYGYTF. The CDR3 coding sequence is TGCGCCAGCAGCTCCGGGTCCTCGGTGGGCTATGGCTACACCTTC.